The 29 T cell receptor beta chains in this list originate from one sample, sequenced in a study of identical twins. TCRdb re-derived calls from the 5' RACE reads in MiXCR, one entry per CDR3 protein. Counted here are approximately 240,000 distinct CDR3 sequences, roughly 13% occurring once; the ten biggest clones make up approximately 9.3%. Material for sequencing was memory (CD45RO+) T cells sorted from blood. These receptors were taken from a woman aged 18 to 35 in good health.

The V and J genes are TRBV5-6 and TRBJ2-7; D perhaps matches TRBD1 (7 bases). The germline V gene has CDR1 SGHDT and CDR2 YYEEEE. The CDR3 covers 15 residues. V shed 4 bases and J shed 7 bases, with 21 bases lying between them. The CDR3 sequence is CASSRLLQGGGEQYF. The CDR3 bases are TGTGCCAGCAGCCGCCTGCTCCAGGGGGGAGGTGAGCAGTACTTC.

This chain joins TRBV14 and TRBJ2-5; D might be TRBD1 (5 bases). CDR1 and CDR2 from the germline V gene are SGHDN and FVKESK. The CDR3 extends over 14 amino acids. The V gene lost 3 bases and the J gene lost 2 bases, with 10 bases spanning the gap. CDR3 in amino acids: CASSQMGQQETQYF. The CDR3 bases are TGTGCCAGCAGCCAGATGGGGCAACAAGAGACCCAGTACTTC.

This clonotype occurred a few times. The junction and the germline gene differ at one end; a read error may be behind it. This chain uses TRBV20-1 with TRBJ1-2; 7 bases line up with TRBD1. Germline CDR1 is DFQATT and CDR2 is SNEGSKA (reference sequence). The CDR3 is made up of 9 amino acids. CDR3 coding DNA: TGCAGTGCTGGCCGGGACAGATACTTC. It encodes CSAGRDRYF.

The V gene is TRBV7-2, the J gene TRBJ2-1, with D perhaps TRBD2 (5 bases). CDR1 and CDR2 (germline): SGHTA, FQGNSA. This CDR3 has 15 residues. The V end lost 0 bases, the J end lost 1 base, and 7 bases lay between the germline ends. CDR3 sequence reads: CASSLATGSYNEQFF. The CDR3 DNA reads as TGTGCCAGCAGCTTAGCGACGGGGTCCTACAATGAGCAGTTCTTC. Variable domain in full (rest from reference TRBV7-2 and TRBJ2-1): GAGVSQSPSNKVTEKGKDVELRCDPISGHTALYWYRQSLGQGLEFLIYFQGNSAPDKSGLPSDRFSAERTGGSVSTLTIQRTQQEDSAVYLCASSLATGSYNEQFFGPGTRLTVL.

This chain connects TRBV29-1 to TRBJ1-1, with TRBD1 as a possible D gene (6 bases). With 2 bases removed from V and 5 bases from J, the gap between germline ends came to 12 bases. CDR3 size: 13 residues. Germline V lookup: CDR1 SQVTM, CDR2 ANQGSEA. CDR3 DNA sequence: TGCAGCGTTGAACTAGGGGGAGGGACTGAAGCTTTCTTT. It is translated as CSVELGGGTEAFF. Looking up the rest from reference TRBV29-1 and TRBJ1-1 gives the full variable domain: SAVISQKPSRDICQRGTSLTIQCQVDSQVTMMFWYRQQPGQSLTLIATANQGSEATYESGFVIDKFPISRPNLTFSTLTVSNMSPEDSSIYLCSVELGGGTEAFFGQGTRLTVV.

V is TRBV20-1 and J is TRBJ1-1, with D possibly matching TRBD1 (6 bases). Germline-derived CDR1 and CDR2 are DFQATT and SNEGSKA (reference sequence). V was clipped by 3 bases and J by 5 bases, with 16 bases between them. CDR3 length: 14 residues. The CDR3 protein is CSARGGRGNTEAFF. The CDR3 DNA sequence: TGCAGTGCTAGGGGAGGGAGGGGGAATACTGAAGCTTTCTTT.

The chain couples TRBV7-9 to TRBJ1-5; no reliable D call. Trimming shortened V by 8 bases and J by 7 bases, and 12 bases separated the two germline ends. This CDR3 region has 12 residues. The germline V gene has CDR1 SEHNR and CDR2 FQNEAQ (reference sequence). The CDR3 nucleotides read TGTGCCAGCTCAGGTTACGACCAGCCCCAGCATTTT. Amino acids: CASSGYDQPQHF. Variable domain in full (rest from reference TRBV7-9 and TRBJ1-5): DTGVSQNPRHKITKRGQNVTFRCDPISEHNRLYWYRQTLGQGPEFLTYFQNEAQLEKSRLLSDRFSAERPKGSFSTLEIQRTEQGDSAMYLCASSGYDQPQHFGDGTRLSIL.

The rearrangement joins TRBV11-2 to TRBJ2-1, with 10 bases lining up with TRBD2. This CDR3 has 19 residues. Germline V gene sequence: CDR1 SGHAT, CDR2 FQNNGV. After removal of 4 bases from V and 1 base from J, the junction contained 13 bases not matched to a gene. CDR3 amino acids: CASSSSELAGILSYNEQFF. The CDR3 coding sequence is TGTGCCAGCAGCTCTTCGGAACTAGCGGGGATCCTTTCCTACAATGAGCAGTTCTTC. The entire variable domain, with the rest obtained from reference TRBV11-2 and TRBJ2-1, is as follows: EAGVAQSPRYKIIEKRQSVAFWCNPISGHATLYWYQQILGQGPKLLIQFQNNGVVDDSQLPKDRFSAERLKGVDSTLKIQPAKLEDSAVYLCASSSSELAGILSYNEQFFGPGTRLTVL.

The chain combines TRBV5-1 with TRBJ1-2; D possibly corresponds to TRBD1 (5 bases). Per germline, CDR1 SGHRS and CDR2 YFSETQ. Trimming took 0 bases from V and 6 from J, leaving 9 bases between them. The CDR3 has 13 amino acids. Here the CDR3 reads CASSLAPGDGYTF. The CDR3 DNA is TGCGCCAGCAGCTTGGCCCCGGGGGATGGCTACACCTTC.

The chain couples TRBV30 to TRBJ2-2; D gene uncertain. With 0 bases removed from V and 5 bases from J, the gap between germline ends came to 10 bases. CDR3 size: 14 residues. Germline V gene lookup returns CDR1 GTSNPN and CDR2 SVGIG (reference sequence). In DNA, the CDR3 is TGTGCCTGGAGTGTAAGGGTGGAAACCGGGGAGCTGTTTTTT. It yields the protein CAWSVRVETGELFF.

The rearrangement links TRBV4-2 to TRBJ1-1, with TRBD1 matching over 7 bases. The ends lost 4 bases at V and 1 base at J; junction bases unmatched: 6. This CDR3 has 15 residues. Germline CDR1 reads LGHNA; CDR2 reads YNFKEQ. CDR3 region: CASSLDRVRNTEAFF. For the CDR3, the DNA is TGTGCCAGCAGCCTTGACAGGGTGAGGAACACTGAAGCTTTCTTT.

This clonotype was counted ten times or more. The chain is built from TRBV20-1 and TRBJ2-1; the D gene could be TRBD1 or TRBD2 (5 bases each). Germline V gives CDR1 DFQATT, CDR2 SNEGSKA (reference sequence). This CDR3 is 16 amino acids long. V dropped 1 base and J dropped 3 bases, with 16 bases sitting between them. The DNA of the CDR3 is TGCAGTGCTAGAGGGCTGGGACCCAACGGCTACAATGAGCAGTTCTTC. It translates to CSARGLGPNGYNEQFF.

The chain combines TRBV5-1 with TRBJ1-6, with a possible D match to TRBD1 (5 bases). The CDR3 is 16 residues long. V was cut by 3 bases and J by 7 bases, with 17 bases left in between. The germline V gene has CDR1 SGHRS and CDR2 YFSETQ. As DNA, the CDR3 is TGCGCCAGCAGCTCTCCGGGGGGTGTAGTAAATTCACCCCTCCACTTT. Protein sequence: CASSSPGGVVNSPLHF. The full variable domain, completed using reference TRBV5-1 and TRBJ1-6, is KAGVTQTPRYLIKTRGQQVTLSCSPISGHRSVSWYQQTPGQGLQFLFEYFSETQRNKGNFPGRFSGRQFSNSRSEMNVSTLELGDSALYLCASSSPGGVVNSPLHFGNGTRLTVT.

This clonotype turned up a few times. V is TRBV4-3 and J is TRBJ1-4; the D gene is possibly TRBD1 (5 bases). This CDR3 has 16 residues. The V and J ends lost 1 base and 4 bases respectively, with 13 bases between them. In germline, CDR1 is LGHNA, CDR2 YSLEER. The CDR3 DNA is TGCGCCAGCAGCCAAGTCCCAGGGAGGGTTAATGAAAAACTGTTTTTT. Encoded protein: CASSQVPGRVNEKLFF.

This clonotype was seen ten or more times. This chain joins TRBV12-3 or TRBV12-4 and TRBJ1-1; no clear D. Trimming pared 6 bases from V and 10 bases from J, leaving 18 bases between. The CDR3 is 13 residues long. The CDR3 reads CASRGHGVGPAFF. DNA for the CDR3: TGTGCCAGCAGGGGTCATGGGGTTGGGCCAGCTTTCTTT.

The CDR3, as DNA: TGTGCCAGCGCGGGGGATACGCAGTATTTT. It translates to CASAGDTQYF. The chain carries TRBV7-6 and TRBJ2-3; D possibly corresponds to TRBD2 (6 bases). The CDR3 runs to 10 residues. V lost 8 bases to trimming and J lost 6 bases, with 6 bases between them. CDR1 and CDR2 from the germline V gene are SGHVS and FNYEAQ. The full variable domain, completed using reference TRBV7-6 and TRBJ2-3, is GAGVSQSPRYKVTKRGQDVALRCDPISGHVSLYWYRQALGQGPEFLTYFNYEAQQDKSGLPNDRFSAERPEGSISTLTIQRTEQRDSAMYRCASAGDTQYFGPGTRLTVL.

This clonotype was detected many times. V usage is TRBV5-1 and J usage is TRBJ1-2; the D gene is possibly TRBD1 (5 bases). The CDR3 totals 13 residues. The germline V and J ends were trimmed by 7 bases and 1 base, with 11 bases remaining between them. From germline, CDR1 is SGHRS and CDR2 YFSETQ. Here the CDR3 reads CASAEGNNYGYTF. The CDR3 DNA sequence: TGCGCCAGCGCCGAGGGGAATAACTATGGCTACACCTTC.

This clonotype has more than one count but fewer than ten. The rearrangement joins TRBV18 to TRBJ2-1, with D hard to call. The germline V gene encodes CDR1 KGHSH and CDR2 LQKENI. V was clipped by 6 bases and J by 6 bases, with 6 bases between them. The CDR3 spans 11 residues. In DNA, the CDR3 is TGTGCCAGCTCCCGGGTCAATGAGCAGTTCTTC. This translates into CASSRVNEQFF. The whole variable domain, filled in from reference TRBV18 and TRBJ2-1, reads NAGVMQNPRHLVRRRGQEARLRCSPMKGHSHVYWYRQLPEEGLKFMVYLQKENIIDESGMPKERFSAEFPKEGPSILRIQQVVRGDSAAYFCASSRVNEQFFGPGTRLTVL.

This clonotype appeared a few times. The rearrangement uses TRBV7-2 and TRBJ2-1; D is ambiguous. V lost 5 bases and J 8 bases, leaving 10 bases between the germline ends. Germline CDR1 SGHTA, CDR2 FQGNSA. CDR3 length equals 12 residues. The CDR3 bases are TGTGCCAGCAGCCCCCGACCTCATGAGCAGTTCTTC. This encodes CASSPRPHEQFF.

The CDR3 loop is CASSLILAGDSYNEQFF. CDR3 DNA sequence: TGTGCCAGCAGTCTGATACTAGCGGGGGACTCCTACAATGAGCAGTTCTTC. The V gene is TRBV12-3 or TRBV12-4, the J gene TRBJ2-1; 11 positions agree with TRBD2. Trimming took 5 bases from V and 0 from J; bases not matched to a gene: 6. This CDR3 has 17 amino acids.

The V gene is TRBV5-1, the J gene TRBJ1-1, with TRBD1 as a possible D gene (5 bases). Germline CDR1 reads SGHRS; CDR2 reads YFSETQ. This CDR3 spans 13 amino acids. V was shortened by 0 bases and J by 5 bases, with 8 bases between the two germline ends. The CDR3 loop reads CASSLGWGTEAFF. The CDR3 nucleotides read TGCGCCAGCAGCTTGGGTTGGGGGACTGAAGCTTTCTTT.

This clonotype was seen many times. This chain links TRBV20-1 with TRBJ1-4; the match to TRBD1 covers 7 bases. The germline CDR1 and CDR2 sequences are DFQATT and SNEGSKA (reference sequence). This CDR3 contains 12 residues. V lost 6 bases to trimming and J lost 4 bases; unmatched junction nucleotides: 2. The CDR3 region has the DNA TGCAGTGCGGGACAGAATAATGAAAAACTGTTTTTT. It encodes CSAGQNNEKLFF.

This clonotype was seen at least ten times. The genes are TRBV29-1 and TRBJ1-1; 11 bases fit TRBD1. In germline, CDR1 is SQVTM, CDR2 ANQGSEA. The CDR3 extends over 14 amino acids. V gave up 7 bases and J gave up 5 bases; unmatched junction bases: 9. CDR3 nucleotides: TGCAGCGCCAAGGGACAGGGGGGATGGACTGAAGCTTTCTTT. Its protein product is CSAKGQGGWTEAFF.

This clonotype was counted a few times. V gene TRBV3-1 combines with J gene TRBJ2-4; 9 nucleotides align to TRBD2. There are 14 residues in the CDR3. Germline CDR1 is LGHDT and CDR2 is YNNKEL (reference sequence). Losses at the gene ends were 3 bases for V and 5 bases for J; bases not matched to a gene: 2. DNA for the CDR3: TGTGCCAGCAGCCATGAGCGGGGGGAAAACATTCAGTACTTC. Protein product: CASSHERGENIQYF.

CDR3 sequence reads: CASSLMTANTGELFF. Here the CDR3 DNA reads TGTGCCAGCAGTTTGATGACTGCGAACACCGGGGAGCTGTTTTTT. The chain joins TRBV12-3 or TRBV12-4 to TRBJ2-2, with no clear D. CDR3 length: 15 residues. The V and J ends lost 3 bases and 0 bases respectively, with 8 bases between them.

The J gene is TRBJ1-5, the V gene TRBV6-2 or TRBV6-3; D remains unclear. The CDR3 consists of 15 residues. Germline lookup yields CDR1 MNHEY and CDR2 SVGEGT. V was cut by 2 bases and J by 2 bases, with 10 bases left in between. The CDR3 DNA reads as TGTGCCAGCAGTTACGGTTCGGCAGGCAATCAGCCCCAGCATTTT. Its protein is CASSYGSAGNQPQHF.

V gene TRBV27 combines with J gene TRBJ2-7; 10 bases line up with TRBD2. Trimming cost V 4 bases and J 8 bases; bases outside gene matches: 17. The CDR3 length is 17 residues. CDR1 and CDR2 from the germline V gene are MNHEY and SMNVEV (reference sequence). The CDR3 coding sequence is TGTGCCAGCAGTTCGCCCACTTTAGCGGGGGGTAACGGCAAGCAGTACTTC. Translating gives CASSSPTLAGGNGKQYF.

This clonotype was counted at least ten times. The CDR3 protein is CAGRTGRRGVTGELFF. The CDR3, as DNA: TGTGCCGGACGGACGGGCAGGAGGGGAGTCACCGGGGAGCTGTTTTTT. This chain uses TRBV28 with TRBJ2-2; a possible D gene is TRBD2 (6 bases). The CDR3 runs 16 residues. Germline values: CDR1 MDHEN, CDR2 SYDVKM. Between the trimmed V and J ends, which lost 11 bases and 4 bases, there was a span of 23 bases.

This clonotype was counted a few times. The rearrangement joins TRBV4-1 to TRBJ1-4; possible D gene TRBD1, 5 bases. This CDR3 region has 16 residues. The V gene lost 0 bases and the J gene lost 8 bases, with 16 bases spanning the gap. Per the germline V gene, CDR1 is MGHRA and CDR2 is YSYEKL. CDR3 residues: CASSQDLAGGGEKLFF. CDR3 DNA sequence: TGCGCCAGCAGCCAAGATCTGGCAGGCGGGGGAGAAAAACTGTTTTTT.